This TCR beta chain was identified during a study of vaccination effects on CD4 cells after COVID-19 (dated by TCRdb to between 2021 and 2024). Context from the whole study: After vaccination, three convalescent patients were sampled at an early time point (day +14) and at a late time point (day +241, +227 and +161, respectively). The full study included some eleven COVID-19 convalescent patients and several SARS-CoV-2-naive healthy vaccine recipients. Post-vaccine samples across the study were collected a median of 72 days after the second dose, with a range of 14 to 241. SARS-CoV-2 spike-specific CD4+ TCR repertoires were compared before and after mRNA vaccination in COVID-19 convalescent patients and in infection-naive vaccine recipients. Cultures from other donors in the study were sequenced using the Oncomine TCR Beta short-read assay on an Illumina iSeq 100. Broader findings and caveats from the paper: The study was limited by a small number of convalescent patients, and early post-infection timepoints were lacking. In convalescent patients, the post-vaccine spike-reactive repertoire was composed mainly of new vaccine-induced clones that were largely distinct from infection-induced clones. At late post-vaccination timepoints, both infection-induced and vaccine-induced clones showed marked clonal contraction, consistent with waning T cell responses.

In the ViraFEST assay, PBMC were stimulated with viral peptide pools, and antigen-specific CD4+ T cell clonotypes were then identified by expansion using TCR sequencing. After about 10 days of culture, CD4+ T cells were isolated with the EasySep CD4+ T cell isolation kit. Convalescent patients had PCR-confirmed SARS-CoV-2 infection between March and December 2020, before Alpha, Beta and Delta variants emerged in the United States. Each participant got two doses of an mRNA SARS-CoV-2 vaccine, either BNT162b2 or mRNA-1273. Some 1.9 million PBMC per well were cultured with around 9.8 ug/ml peptides in IMDM containing about 5% human AB serum, approximately 10 IU/ml IL-2 and gentamicin. On days 3 and 7, half of the culture medium was replaced with fresh IL-2-containing medium. Unless noted otherwise, every peptide stimulation condition was grown in triplicate wells. PBMC were separated from whole blood using Ficoll-Paque Plus gradient centrifugation and were then either cryopreserved at -140C or used fresh. The overlapping peptide pools covered the spike proteins of SARS-CoV-2 and of the common cold coronaviruses HCoV-NL63, HCoV-OC43 and HCoV-229E. The QIAamp micro DNA kit was used to extract genomic DNA from the cultured CD4+ T cells.

The CDR3, cysteine through phenylalanine, is 13 amino acids long. Left in the record is the CDR3 DNA by itself, 39 bases read in frame from the first base. CDR1 and CDR2 were assigned from the germline V gene as SNHLY and FYNNEI. After removal of 6 bases from V and 7 bases from J, the junction retains 4 bases not matched to a gene. As regards this clone: Its target antigen remains unknown. Within one base of it there is no much larger clone, and no base qualities were kept.

Library preparation was by the immunoSEQ multiplex PCR assay. DNA from the CD4+ T cells that had been cultured and isolated underwent TCR beta CDR3 sequencing. As for the original processing: Non-productive TCR sequences were removed and reads were trimmed to the CDR3 region, keeping CDR3s of at least 7 amino acids. Antigen-specific clonotypes were identified with the MANAFEST web app by comparing expansion in peptide wells against reference cultures. For clones to be considered positive, expansion at FDR<0.05 versus reference and all other wells, an odds ratio above 5, and a frequency above 0.1% in two replicate wells were required. Clonotypes significantly expanded in SARS-CoV-2 spike wells and in at least one common cold coronavirus spike condition were defined as cross-reactive. CDR3 similarity was assessed by Levenshtein distance with the stringdist R package, and unrooted trees were built with ape in R 3.6.1. TCRdb provides this immuneACCESS table in a form limited to in-frame rearrangements. Some clones are lacking; in checked studies, under half of them reflect an unresolved V gene, and why the rest are absent is not known. V, J and clone size were drawn from that table, and D and trimming were deduced from the DNA. The sample contains about 17,000 clones, under 85% of them found a single time. 20% to 25% of the sample goes to the ten largest clones.

The sequence was collected from a human donor who had a prior SARS-CoV-2 infection. The source was CD4+ T cells from PBMCs cultured with SARS-CoV-2 spike peptides, collected after COVID-19 vaccination. Sample cell subset or site, as interpreted from the label and publication: SARS-CoV-2 spike overlapping peptide pool stimulation. The V gene is TRBV2 and the J gene is TRBJ2-1; TRBD1 lines up with 9 middle nucleotides. CDR3 sequence: CASRADRGNEQFF. The sequence in DNA is TGTGCCAGCAGAGCCGACAGGGGGAATGAGCAGTTCTTC.